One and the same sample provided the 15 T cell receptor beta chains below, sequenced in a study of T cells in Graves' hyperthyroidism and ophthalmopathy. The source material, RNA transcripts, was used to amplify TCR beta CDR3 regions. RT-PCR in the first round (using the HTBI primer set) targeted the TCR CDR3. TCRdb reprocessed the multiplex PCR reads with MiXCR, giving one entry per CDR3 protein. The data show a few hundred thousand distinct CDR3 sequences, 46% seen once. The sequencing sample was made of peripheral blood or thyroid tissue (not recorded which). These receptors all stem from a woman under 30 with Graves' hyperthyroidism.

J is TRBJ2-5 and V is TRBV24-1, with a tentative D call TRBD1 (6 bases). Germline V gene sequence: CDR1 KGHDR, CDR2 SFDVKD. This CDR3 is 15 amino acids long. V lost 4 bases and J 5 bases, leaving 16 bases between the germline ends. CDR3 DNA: TGTGCCACCAGTGACCTACACAGGGATCGGGAGACCCAGTACTTC. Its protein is CATSDLHRDRETQYF.

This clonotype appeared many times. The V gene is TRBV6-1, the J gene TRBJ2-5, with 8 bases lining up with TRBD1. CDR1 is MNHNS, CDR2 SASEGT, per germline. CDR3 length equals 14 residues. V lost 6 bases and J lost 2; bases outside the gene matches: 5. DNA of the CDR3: TGTGCCAGCAGGACAGGGGACATACAAGAGACCCAGTACTTC. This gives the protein CASRTGDIQETQYF.

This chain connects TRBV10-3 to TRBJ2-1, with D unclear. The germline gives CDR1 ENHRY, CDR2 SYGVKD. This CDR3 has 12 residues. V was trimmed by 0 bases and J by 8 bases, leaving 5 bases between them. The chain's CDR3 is CAISESRYEQFF. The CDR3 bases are TGTGCCATCAGTGAGTCTCGGTATGAGCAGTTCTTC.

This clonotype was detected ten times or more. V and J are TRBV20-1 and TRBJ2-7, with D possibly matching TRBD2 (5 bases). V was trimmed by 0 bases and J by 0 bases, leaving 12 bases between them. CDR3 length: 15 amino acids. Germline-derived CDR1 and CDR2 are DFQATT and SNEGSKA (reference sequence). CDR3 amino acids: CSARDRVAISYEQYF. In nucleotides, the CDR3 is TGCAGTGCTAGAGATCGGGTAGCGATCTCCTACGAGCAGTACTTC.

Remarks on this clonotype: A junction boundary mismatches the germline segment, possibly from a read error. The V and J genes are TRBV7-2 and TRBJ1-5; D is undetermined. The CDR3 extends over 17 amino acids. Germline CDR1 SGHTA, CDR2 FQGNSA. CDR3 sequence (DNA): TGTGCCAGCAGCCTGGTCCGGGGTAGGCGGGAGACCCAGCCTCAGCATTTT. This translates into CASSLVRGRRETQPQHF.

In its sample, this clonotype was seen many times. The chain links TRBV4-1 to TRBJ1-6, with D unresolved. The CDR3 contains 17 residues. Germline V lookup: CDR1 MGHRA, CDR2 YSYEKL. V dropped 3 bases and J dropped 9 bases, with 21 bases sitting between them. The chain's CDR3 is CASSQNRAGLFRSPLHF. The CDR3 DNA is TGCGCCAGCAGCCAGAATCGGGCGGGTTTGTTCCGTTCACCCCTCCACTTT.

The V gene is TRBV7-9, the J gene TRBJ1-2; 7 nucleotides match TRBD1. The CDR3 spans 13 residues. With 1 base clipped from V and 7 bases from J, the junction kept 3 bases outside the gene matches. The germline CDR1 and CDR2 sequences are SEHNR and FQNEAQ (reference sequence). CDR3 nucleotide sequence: TGTGCCAGCAGCTTAGAGGGGGCGCCTGGCTACACCTTC. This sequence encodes CASSLEGAPGYTF.

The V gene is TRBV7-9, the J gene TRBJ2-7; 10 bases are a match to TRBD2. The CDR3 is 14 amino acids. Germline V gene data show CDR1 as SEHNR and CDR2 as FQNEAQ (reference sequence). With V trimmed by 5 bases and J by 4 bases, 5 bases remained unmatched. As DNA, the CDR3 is TGTGCCAGCAGCCAAGGGACTAGCGAGTACGAGCAGTACTTC. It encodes CASSQGTSEYEQYF.

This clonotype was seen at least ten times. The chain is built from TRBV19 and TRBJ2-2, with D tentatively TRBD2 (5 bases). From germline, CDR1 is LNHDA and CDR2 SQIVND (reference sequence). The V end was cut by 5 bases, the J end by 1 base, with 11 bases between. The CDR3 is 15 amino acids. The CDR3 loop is CASSLWTRNTGELFF. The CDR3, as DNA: TGTGCCAGTAGTCTCTGGACTCGGAACACCGGGGAGCTGTTTTTT.

The CDR3 region is CASMVGGGAYEQYF. CDR3 coding DNA: TGTGCCAGCATGGTGGGAGGCGGGGCCTACGAGCAGTACTTC. The chain combines TRBV2 with TRBJ2-7; perhaps TRBD2 as D (6 bases). This CDR3 contains 14 residues. CDR1 is SNHLY, CDR2 FYNNEI, per germline. The germline V and J ends were trimmed by 7 bases and 2 bases, with 15 bases remaining between them.

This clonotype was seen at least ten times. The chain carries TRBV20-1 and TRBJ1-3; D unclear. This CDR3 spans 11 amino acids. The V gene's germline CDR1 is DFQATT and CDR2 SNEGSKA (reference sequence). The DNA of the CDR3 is TGCAGCGTAATAAGTGGAAACACCATATATTTT. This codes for CSVISGNTIYF.

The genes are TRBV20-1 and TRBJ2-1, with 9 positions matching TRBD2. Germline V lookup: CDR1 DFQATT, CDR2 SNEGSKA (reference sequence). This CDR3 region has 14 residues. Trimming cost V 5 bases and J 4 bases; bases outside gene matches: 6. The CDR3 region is CSAYLAGRYNEQFF. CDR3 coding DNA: TGCAGTGCTTATCTAGCGGGAAGATACAATGAGCAGTTCTTC.

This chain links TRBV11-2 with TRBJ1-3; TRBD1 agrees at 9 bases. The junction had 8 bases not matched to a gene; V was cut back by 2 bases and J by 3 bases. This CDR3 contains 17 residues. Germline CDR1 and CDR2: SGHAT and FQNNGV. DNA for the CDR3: TGTGCCAGCAGCTTACCGGGACAGGGAATAGGTGGAAACACCATATATTTT. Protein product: CASSLPGQGIGGNTIYF.

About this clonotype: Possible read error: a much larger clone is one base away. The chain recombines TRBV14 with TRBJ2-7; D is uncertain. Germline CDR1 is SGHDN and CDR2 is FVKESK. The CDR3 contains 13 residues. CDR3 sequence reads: CAGSHLFDYEQYF. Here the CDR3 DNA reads TGTGCCGGCAGCCATCTGTTTGACTACGAGCAGTACTTC.

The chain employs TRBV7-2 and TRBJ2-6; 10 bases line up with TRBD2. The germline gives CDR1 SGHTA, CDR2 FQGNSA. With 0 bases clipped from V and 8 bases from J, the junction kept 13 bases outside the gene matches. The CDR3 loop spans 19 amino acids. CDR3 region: CASSLASKLAGTGTNVLTF. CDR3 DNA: TGTGCCAGCAGCTTAGCGAGTAAACTAGCGGGAACAGGGACCAACGTCCTGACTTTC.